This T cell receptor beta chain stems from a study of control samples from healthy donors and cancer patients (dated by TCRdb to the early 2020s). Libraries were made using the immunoSEQ multiplex PCR assay. TCRdb took over this immuneACCESS table, retaining in-frame rearrangements with V and J assigned. Such tables are incomplete; in checked studies, under half of the missing clones stem from an unresolved V gene, and the remainder is unexplained. Recorded for this sample are some 120,000 clones; 75% to 95% of them occurred a single time. The leading ten clones occupy less than 2.5% of the sample. Concerning this clone: Its antigen has not been determined. The input lacks base qualities; no much larger clone sits a single base away.

The germline V gene gives CDR1 as KGHSH and CDR2 as LQKENI. Trimming costs V 3 bases and J 3 bases, and their ends lie 2 bases apart. The CDR3 contains 12 residues, cysteine and phenylalanine counted. The entry retains the CDR3 DNA only, 36 bases that are in frame from base 1. The sequence derives from a man younger than 35 in good health. Sequenced: blood. The receptor chain draws on TRBV18 and TRBJ2-2; no D gene can be assigned with confidence. The CDR3 protein: CASSPYTGELFF. The nucleotides read TGTGCCAGCTCACCTTACACCGGGGAGCTGTTTTTT.